The sequence of this T cell receptor (beta chain) was determined in a study of cytomegalovirus exposure and HLA in healthy donors. Study-wide findings and caveats: Confirmation in vitro established that three CMV-associated chains were specific for CMV antigens.

Regarding this clone: The antigen is undetermined.

Trimming cost V 4 bases and J 6 bases; bases outside gene matches: 1. There are 14 residues in the CDR3. Looked up from germline, CDR1 is SGHTA and CDR2 is FQGNSA. The study ran its PCR with 60 Vbeta and 13 Jbeta primers. Here immunoSEQ multiplex PCR was the method, and the copy in TCRdb shows in-frame clones only, minus some. The data show almost 200,000 clones, around 79% seen once. The sequenced sample consisted of PBMCs. The gene calls are TRBV7-2 and TRBJ1-5; 12 bases map to TRBD1. This TCR derives from a male donor in good health and CMV-seropositive. The CDR3 nucleotides read TGTGCCAGCAGCTCGGGACAGGGGGCTCAGCCCCAGCATTTT. This sequence encodes CASSSGQGAQPQHF.